This T cell receptor beta chain was captured by sequencing in a study of blood T cell repertoires in COVID-19. Original handling: Amplifying reference gene primers gave estimates of nucleated cell counts. Sequencing used immunoSEQ multiplex PCR; TCRdb keeps in-frame clones, though not all of them. That table gives V, J and clone size, and the DNA gave D and trimming. This table has approximately 260,000 clones, 86% appearing once. The CDR3 loop spans 15 amino acids. This TCR was sampled from a man aged 18 to 30 with active or convalescent COVID-19. Sequenced material: peripheral blood. The chain combines TRBV21-1 with TRBJ2-5; the table's D call, TRBD2, was not checked against the DNA. TRBV21-1 is a documented pseudogene. The CDR3 reads CASSKSGGIGKTQYF. The CDR3 DNA reads TGTGCCAGCAGCAAATCGGGGGGGATAGGAAAGACCCAGTACTTC.